This T cell receptor beta chain was recovered during a study of blood T cell repertoires in COVID-19. Background on the study: The United States, Italy and Spain provided the acute and convalescent COVID-19 samples. In each case, the material was cDNA or gDNA derived from T cells, B-cell-depleted T cells, or PBMCs.

Per the original methods: From reference gene primer amplification, estimates of nucleated cell counts were derived. The assay was immunoSEQ multiplex PCR, and TCRdb's table has in-frame clones only and misses some. That table furnishes V, J and clone size, whereas the DNA furnished D and trimming. The sample lists around 150,000 clones, approximately 88% occurring once. The CDR3 is 16 amino acids. Germline V CDR1 and CDR2: SGHNT, YENEEA. V lost 5 bases and J lost 0, with 14 bases in between. The genes are TRBV11-3 and TRBJ1-3, with D hard to call. Sequenced material: peripheral blood. This sequence originates from a human donor in a cohort sampled during active COVID-19. The DNA of the CDR3 is TGTGCCAGCAGCACTGAGGGTCAAGGCTCTGGAAACACCATATATTTT. It specifies CASSTEGQGSGNTIYF.